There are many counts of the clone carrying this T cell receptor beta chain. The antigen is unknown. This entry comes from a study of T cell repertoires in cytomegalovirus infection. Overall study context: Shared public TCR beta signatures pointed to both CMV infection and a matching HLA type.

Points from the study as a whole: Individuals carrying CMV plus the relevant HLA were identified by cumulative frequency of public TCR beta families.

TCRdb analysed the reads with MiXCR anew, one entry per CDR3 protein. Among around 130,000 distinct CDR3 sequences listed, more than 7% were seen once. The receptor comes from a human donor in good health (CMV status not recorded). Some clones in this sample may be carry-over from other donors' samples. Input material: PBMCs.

The CDR3 spells CASSSGLANALYEQYF. The CDR3 nucleotides read TGTGCCAGCAGCTCGGGACTAGCAAATGCGCTCTACGAGCAGTACTTC. The rearrangement joins TRBV9 to TRBJ2-7; TRBD2 agrees at 9 bases. V was pared by 4 bases and J by 3 bases, with 11 bases of the junction left unmatched. CDR1 and CDR2 from the germline V gene are SGDLS and YYNGEE. The CDR3 length is 16 residues.